The 2 T cell receptor beta chains below all came from one sample that was sequenced in a study of shared clonotypes between healthy human individuals. Terminally differentiated effector memory CD45RA+ cells were left out of the naive CD8 fraction, which was CD45RO-negative and positively selected for CCR7. Some clones are missing from TCRdb's copy, which holds only in-frame ones; the method was immunoSEQ multiplex PCR. Of roughly 2.1 million clones in the sample, approximately 94% were seen once. The material sequenced was naive CD8+ T cells from PBMCs. These receptors were taken from a young man in good health. Some clones in this sample may be carry-over from other donors' samples.

This chain links TRBV28 with TRBJ2-5, with 9 bases matching TRBD1. The CDR3 runs 14 residues. Germline V gene lookup returns CDR1 MDHEN and CDR2 SYDVKM. V trimming: 6 bases; J trimming: 5 bases; junction bases outside the gene matches: 7. In nucleotides, the CDR3 is TGTGCCAGCAGATTACAGGGGGCTCTGGAGACCCAGTACTTC. The encoded protein is CASRLQGALETQYF.

The chain joins TRBV11-3 to TRBJ1-1, with unresolved D. This CDR3 contains 13 residues. Trimming pared 1 base from V and 4 bases from J, leaving 7 bases between. Germline-derived CDR1 and CDR2 are SGHNT and YENEEA. The CDR3 DNA is TGTGCCAGCAGCTTAGTTGGCAGCACTGAAGCTTTCTTT. Protein sequence: CASSLVGSTEAFF.